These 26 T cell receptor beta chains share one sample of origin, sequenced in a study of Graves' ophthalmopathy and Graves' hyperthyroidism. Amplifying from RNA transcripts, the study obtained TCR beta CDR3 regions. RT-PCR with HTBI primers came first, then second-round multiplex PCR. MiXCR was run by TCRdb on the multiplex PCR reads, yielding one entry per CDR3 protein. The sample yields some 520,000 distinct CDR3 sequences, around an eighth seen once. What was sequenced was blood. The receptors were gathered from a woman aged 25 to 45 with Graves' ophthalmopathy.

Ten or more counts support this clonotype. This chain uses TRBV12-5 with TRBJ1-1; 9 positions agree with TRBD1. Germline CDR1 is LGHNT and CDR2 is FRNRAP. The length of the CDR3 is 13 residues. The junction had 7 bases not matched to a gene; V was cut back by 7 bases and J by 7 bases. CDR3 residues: CASVPQGAGEAFF. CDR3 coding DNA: TGTGCTAGTGTTCCACAGGGGGCGGGTGAAGCTTTCTTT.

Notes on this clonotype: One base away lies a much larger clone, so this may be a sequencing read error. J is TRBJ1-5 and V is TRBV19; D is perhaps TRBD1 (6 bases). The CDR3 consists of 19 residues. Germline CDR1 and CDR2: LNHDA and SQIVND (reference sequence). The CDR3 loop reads CASSIDPPRQASSNQPQQF. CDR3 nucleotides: TGTGCCAGTAGTATAGACCCCCCTAGACAGGCCTCAAGCAATCAGCCCCAGCAGTTT.

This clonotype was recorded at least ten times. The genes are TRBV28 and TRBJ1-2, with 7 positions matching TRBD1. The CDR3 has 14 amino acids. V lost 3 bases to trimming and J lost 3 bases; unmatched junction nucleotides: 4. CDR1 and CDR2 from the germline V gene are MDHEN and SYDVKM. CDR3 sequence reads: CASSFRGPHYGYTF. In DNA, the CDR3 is TGTGCCAGCAGTTTTAGGGGGCCTCACTATGGCTACACCTTC.

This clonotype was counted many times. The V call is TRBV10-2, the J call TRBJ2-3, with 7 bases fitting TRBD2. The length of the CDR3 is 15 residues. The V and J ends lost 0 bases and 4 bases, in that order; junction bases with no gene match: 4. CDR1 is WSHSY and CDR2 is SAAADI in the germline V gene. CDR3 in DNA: TGCGCCAGCAGTGAGTCGGGGGGGAGGGCAGATACGCAGTATTTT. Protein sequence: CASSESGGRADTQYF.

CDR3 in DNA: TGTGCCAGCAGTTTATTTAACGGGGAGCTGTTTTTT. Translation: CASSLFNGELFF. This chain links TRBV28 with TRBJ2-2, with D uncertain. The CDR3 is 12 residues long. Trimming removed 1 base from V and 7 bases from J, with 4 bases in between. CDR1 and CDR2 (germline): MDHEN, SYDVKM.

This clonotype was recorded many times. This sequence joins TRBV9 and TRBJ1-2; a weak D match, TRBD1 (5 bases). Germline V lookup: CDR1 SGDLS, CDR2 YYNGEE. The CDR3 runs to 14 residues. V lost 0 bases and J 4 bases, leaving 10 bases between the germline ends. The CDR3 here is CASSVGGIGYGYTF. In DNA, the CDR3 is TGTGCCAGCAGCGTAGGGGGCATCGGCTATGGCTACACCTTC.

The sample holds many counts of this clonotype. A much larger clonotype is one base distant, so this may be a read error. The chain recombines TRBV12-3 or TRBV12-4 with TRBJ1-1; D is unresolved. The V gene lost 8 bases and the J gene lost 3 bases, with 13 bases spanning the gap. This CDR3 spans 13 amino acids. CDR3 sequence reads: CASQPAVYTEAFF. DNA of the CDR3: TGTGCCAGCCAACCGGCAGTTTACACTGAAGCTTTCTTT.

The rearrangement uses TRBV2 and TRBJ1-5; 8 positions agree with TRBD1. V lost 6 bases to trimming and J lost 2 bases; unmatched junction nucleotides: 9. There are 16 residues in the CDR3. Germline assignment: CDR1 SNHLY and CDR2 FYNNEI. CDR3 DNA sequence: TGTGCCAGCAGCCAATGGACAGGGTTCGGCAATCAGCCCCAGCATTTT. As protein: CASSQWTGFGNQPQHF.

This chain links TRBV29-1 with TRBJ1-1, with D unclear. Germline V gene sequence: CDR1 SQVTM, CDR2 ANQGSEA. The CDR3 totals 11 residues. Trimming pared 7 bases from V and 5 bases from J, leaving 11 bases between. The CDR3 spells CSAAVHTEAFF. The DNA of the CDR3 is TGCAGCGCAGCGGTGCATACTGAAGCTTTCTTT.

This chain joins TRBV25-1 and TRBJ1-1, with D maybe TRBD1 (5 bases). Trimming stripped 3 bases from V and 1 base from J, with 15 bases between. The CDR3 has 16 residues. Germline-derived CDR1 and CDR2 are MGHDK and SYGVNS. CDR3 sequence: CASSDPAGTSNTEAFF. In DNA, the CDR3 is TGTGCCAGCAGTGATCCGGCAGGGACGTCGAACACTGAAGCTTTCTTT.

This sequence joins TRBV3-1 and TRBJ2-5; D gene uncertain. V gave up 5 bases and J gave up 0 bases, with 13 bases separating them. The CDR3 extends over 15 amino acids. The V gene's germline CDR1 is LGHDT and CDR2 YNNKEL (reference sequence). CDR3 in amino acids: CASSYRAPYQETQYF. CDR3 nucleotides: TGTGCCAGCAGCTACCGGGCTCCGTACCAAGAGACCCAGTACTTC.

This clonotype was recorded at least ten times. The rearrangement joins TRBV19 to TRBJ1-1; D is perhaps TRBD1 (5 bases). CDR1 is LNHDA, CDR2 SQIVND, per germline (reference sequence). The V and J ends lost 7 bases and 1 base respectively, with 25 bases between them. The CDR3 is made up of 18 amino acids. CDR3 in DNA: TGTGCCAGTAAGACAGCCTGGGCCGCCTCGATTAAGAACACTGAAGCTTTCTTT. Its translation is CASKTAWAASIKNTEAFF.

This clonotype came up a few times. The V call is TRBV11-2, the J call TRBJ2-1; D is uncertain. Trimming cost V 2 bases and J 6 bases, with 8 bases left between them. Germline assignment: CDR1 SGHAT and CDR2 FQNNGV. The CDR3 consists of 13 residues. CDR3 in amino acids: CASSLNEINEQFF. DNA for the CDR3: TGTGCCAGCAGCTTAAATGAGATCAATGAGCAGTTCTTC.

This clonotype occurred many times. In nucleotides, the CDR3 is TGTGCCAGCAGTTTTGGTCTCAAACCCGGGGAGCTGTTTTTT. As protein: CASSFGLKPGELFF. The gene calls are TRBV12-3 or TRBV12-4 and TRBJ2-2; D gene unclear. Trimming stripped 3 bases from V and 6 bases from J, with 11 bases between. CDR3 size: 14 residues.

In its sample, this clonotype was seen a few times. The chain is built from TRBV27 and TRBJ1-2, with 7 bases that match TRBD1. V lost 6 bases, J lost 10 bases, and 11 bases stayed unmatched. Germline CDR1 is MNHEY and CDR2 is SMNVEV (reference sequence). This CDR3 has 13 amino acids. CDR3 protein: CASRDSYRGVYTF. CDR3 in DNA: TGTGCCAGCAGGGATTCCTACAGGGGAGTCTACACCTTC.

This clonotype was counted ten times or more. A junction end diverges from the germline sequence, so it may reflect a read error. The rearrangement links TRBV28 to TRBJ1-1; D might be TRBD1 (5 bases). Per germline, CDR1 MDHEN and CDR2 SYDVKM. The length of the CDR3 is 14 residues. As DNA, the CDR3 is TGTGCCAGCAGTTTGTCCGGGACTAGCACTGAAGCTTCCTTT. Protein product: CASSLSGTSTEASF.

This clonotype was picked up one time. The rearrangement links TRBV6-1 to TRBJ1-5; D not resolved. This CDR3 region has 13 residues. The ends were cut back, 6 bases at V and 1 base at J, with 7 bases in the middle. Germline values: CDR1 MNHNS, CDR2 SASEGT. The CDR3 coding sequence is TGTGCCAGCAGACTGGCCAGCAATCAGCCCCAGCATTTT. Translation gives CASRLASNQPQHF.

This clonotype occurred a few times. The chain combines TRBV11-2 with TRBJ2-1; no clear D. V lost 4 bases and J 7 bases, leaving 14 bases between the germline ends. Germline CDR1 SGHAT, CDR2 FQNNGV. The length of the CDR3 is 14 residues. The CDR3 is CASSWGISRNEQFF. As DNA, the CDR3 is TGTGCCAGCAGCTGGGGAATCTCGAGGAATGAGCAGTTCTTC.

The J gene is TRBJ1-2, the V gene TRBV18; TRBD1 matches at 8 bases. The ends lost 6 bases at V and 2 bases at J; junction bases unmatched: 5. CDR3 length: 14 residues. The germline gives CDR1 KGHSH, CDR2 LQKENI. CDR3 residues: CASSPGQDNYGYTF. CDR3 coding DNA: TGTGCCAGCTCTCCGGGACAGGACAACTATGGCTACACCTTC. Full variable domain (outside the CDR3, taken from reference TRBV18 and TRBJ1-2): NAGVMQNPRHLVRRRGQEARLRCSPMKGHSHVYWYRQLPEEGLKFMVYLQKENIIDESGMPKERFSAEFPKEGPSILRIQQVVRGDSAAYFCASSPGQDNYGYTFGSGTRLTVV.

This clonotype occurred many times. The CDR3 coding sequence is TGTGCCAGCAGTGACAGGGGGCGTCTAGGTTCACCCCTCCACTTT. This gives the protein CASSDRGRLGSPLHF. This chain joins TRBV12-3 or TRBV12-4 and TRBJ1-6, with 10 nucleotides matching TRBD1. The CDR3 length is 15 residues. The V and J ends lost 5 bases and 9 bases, in that order; junction bases with no gene match: 7.

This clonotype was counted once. The CDR3 spells CASSPTGLAGGWETQYF. CDR3 DNA sequence: TGTGCCAGCAGCCCTACCGGACTAGCGGGGGGGTGGGAGACCCAGTACTTC. The V and J genes are TRBV11-1 and TRBJ2-5; TRBD2 agrees at 15 bases. J was trimmed by 5 bases and V by 5 bases; bases with no gene match: 9. This CDR3 region has 17 residues. CDR1 SGHAT and CDR2 FQDESV come from the germline V gene (reference sequence).

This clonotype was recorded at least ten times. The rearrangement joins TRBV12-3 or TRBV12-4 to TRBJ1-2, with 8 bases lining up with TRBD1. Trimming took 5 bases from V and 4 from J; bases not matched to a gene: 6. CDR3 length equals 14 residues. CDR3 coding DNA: TGTGCCAGCAGTGACAGGGGTGAGGGCTATGGCTACACCTTC. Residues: CASSDRGEGYGYTF.

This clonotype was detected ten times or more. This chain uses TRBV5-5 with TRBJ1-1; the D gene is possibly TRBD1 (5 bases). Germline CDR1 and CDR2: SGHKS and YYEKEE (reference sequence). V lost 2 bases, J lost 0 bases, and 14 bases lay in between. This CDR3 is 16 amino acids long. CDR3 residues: CASSFGYRSLNTEAFF. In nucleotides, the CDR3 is TGTGCCAGCAGCTTCGGTTACAGGTCCCTGAACACTGAAGCTTTCTTT.

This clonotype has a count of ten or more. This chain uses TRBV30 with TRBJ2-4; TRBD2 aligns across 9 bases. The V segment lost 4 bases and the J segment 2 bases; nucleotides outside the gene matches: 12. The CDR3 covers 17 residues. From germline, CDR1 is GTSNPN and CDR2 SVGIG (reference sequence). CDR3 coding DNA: TGTGCCTGGAACCCACGCGGGGGGGTCCCTTCCAAAAACATTCAGTACTTC. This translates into CAWNPRGGVPSKNIQYF.

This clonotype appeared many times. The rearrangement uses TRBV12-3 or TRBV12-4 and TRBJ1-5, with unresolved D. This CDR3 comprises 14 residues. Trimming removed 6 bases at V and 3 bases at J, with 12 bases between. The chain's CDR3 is CASSKTAINQPQHF. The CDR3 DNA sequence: TGTGCCAGCAGCAAAACAGCAATCAATCAGCCCCAGCATTTT.

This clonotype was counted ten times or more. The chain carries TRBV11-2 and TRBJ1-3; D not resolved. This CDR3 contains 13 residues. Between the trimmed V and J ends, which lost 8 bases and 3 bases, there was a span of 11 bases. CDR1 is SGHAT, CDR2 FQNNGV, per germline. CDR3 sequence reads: CASSRTDGNTIYF. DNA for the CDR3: TGTGCCAGCTCAAGGACGGATGGAAACACCATATATTTT.